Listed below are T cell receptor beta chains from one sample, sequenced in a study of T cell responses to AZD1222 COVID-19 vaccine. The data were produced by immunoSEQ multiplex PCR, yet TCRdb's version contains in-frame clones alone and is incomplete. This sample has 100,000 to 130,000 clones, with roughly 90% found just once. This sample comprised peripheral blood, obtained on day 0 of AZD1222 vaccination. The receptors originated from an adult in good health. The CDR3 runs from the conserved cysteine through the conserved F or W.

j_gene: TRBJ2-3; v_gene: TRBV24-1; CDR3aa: CATRAAGSTDTQYF
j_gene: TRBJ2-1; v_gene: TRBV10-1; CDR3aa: CASLAPRYNEQFF
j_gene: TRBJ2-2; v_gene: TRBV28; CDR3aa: CASGSTGTGELFF
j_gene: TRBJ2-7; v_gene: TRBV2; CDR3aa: CASSSLGSGYYEQYF
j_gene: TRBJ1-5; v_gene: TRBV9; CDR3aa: CASSVAGAVQPQHF
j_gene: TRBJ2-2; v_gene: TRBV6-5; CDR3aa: CASRAALNTGELFF
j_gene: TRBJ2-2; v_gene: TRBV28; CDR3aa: CASTQARGAATGELFF
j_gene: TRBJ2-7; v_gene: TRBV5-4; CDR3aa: CASSPRTGIYEQYF
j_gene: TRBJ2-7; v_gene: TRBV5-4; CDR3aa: CAMWTGDYEQYF
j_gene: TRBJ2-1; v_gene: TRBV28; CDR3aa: CASSFRGTYNEQFF
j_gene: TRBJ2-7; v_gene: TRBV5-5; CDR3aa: CASSFGRTSYEQYF
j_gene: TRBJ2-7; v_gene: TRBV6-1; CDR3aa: CASSEITGASMQYF
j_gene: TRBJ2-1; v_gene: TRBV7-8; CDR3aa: CASSSDRGSYNEQFF
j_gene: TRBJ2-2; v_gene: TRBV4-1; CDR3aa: CASSQSPGQGLGGELFF
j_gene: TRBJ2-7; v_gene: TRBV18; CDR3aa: CASSHRDRRFPYEQYF
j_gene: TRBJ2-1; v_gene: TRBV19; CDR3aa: CASSWTSGHNEQFF
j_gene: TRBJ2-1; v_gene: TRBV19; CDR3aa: CASSSPGTYNEQFF
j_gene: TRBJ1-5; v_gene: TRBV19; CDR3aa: CASSITTGGGPQHF
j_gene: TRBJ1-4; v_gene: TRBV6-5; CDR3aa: CASRQTGGPDEKLFF
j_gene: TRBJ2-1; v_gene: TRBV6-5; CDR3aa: CASSRDEAGYNEQFF